One sample yielded the 9 T cell receptor beta chains listed below, sequenced in a study of blood T cell repertoires in COVID-19. The assay was immunoSEQ multiplex PCR, and TCRdb's table has in-frame clones only and misses some. The table has 200,000 to 250,000 clones, 75% to 90% seen once. The sequenced sample was PBMCs or T cells enriched from blood (not recorded which). All receptors come from a man aged 45 to 65 who had been exposed to COVID-19.

J is TRBJ2-3 and V is TRBV29-1; D is perhaps TRBD1 (6 bases). Trimming stripped 3 bases from V and 3 bases from J, with 7 bases between. The germline gives CDR1 SQVTM, CDR2 ANQGSEA. The CDR3 runs to 12 residues. The CDR3, as DNA: TGCAGCGTTGATACAGGGACAGATACGCAGTATTTT. This sequence encodes CSVDTGTDTQYF.

In the case of this clone: Distinct nucleotide sequences in the sample also encode this CDR3. The chain has TRBV18 and TRBJ1-1; 7 nucleotides agree with TRBD1. CDR3 length: 11 amino acids. Germline CDR1 reads KGHSH; CDR2 reads LQKENI. V lost 6 bases, J lost 8 bases, and 3 bases stayed unmatched. The CDR3 DNA reads as TGTGCCAGCTCCCCAGGGGGGGAAGCTTTCTTT. This encodes CASSPGGEAFF.

The chain couples TRBV19 to TRBJ2-1; D might be TRBD2 (6 bases). The CDR3 totals 14 residues. The germline CDR1 and CDR2 sequences are LNHDA and SQIVND (reference sequence). Trimming pared 5 bases from V and 2 bases from J, leaving 10 bases between. The CDR3 is CASSSRGTYNEQFF. The CDR3 bases are TGTGCCAGTAGTTCACGGGGGACCTACAATGAGCAGTTCTTC.

The chain is built from TRBV7-3 and TRBJ2-1; 11 positions agree with TRBD2. The CDR3 is 15 amino acids. V was pared by 6 bases and J by 7 bases, with 8 bases of the junction left unmatched. CDR1 is SGHTA and CDR2 is FQGTGA in the germline V gene. The CDR3 loop reads CASRLAGGPSNEQFF. CDR3 nucleotide sequence: TGTGCCAGCAGGTTAGCGGGAGGGCCGAGTAATGAGCAGTTCTTC.

The gene calls are TRBV19 and TRBJ2-1; no reliable D call. The ends were cut back, 5 bases at V and 0 bases at J, with 11 bases in the middle. The CDR3 covers 15 residues. Germline assignment: CDR1 LNHDA and CDR2 SQIVND (reference sequence). CDR3 nucleotide sequence: TGTGCCAGTAGTGTGGCGGTGAGCTCCTACAATGAGCAGTTCTTC. Translated: CASSVAVSSYNEQFF.

The table lists this clone with a count of one. The chain joins TRBV18 to TRBJ2-7, with 9 bases identical to TRBD1. From germline, CDR1 is KGHSH and CDR2 LQKENI. The CDR3 runs 16 residues. V lost 3 bases to trimming and J lost 5 bases; unmatched junction nucleotides: 11. This CDR3 reads CASSPSAGTGRHEQYF. The CDR3 DNA is TGTGCCAGCTCACCTTCAGCCGGGACAGGGAGGCACGAGCAGTACTTC.

The chain links TRBV14 to TRBJ1-2; 8 bases agree with TRBD1. CDR1 is SGHDN and CDR2 is FVKESK in the germline V gene. The CDR3 sequence is 14 residues long. The J segment lost 7 bases and the V segment lost 4 bases, leaving 8 bases of the junction unmatched. CDR3 residues: CASSLGGQGAGYTF. In DNA form, the CDR3 reads TGTGCCAGCAGCCTGGGGGGGCAGGGGGCTGGCTACACCTTC. The entire variable domain, with the rest obtained from reference TRBV14 and TRBJ1-2, is as follows: EAGVTQFPSHSVIEKGQTVTLRCDPISGHDNLYWYRRVMGKEIKFLLHFVKESKQDESGMPNNRFLAERTGGTYSTLKVQPAELEDSGVYFCASSLGGQGAGYTFGSGTRLTVV.

V usage is TRBV4-2 and J usage is TRBJ2-3, with D hard to call. The CDR3 spans 16 residues. V lost 0 bases and J lost 3, with 13 bases in between. Looked up from germline, CDR1 is LGHNA and CDR2 is YNFKEQ. CDR3 nucleotides: TGTGCCAGCAGCCAAGATGAGACGCAGGCAACAGATACGCAGTATTTT. This encodes CASSQDETQATDTQYF.

The chain has TRBV30 and TRBJ1-2; 9 positions match TRBD1. J gave up 2 bases and V 3 bases, and 1 base lay outside the gene matches. CDR1 and CDR2 from the germline V gene are GTSNPN and SVGIG (reference sequence). This CDR3 has 13 residues. For the CDR3, the DNA is TGTGCCTGGAGGGACAGGGGCAACTATGGCTACACCTTC. Translating it yields CAWRDRGNYGYTF. The variable domain in full, with the rest retrieved from reference TRBV30 and TRBJ1-2, is SQTIHQWPATLVQPVGSPLSLECTVEGTSNPNLYWYRQAAGRGLQLLFYSVGIGQISSEVPQNLSASRPQDRQFILSSKKLLLSDSGFYLCAWRDRGNYGYTFGSGTRLTVV.